Sequencing of this TCR beta chain was carried out in a study of early stage breast cancer tumors. Repertoires were generated with immunoSEQ multiplex PCR, while TCRdb's copy carries only in-frame clones and drops some. The repertoire consists of more than 65,000 clones, with 65% to 85% occurring once and the leading ten covering about 4.5%. This clonotype was sampled from a person aged 40-50 years with breast cancer. The sequenced sample was blood.

CDR3: CASTRQGTNTGELFF. CDR3 sequence (DNA): TGTGCCAGCACCCGGCAGGGGACGAACACCGGGGAGCTGTTTTTT. This chain links TRBV2 with TRBJ2-2; D is possibly TRBD1 (6 bases). CDR1 is SNHLY and CDR2 is FYNNEI in the germline V gene. V lost 7 bases and J lost 0, with 12 bases in between. CDR3 length: 15 residues.